This T cell receptor (beta chain) was captured by sequencing in a study of blood T cell repertoires in COVID-19 (dated by TCRdb to 2020 to 2022). The study in broad terms: Collaborator samples came from the United States, Italy and Spain and covered acute and convalescent phases of COVID-19. The material from the prospective study consisted of cDNA or gDNA derived from T cells, B-cell-depleted T cells, or PBMCs. Deeply sampled blood TCRbeta repertoires from subjects exposed to, actively infected with, or recovered from COVID-19 were included in the dataset. The repertoires were released in a freely available public database intended as a resource for research on the immune response to SARS-CoV-2. Samples were obtained from the ongoing ImmuneRACE study (first 160 participants) and from about 1,300 subjects provided by 6 global collaborators. The sample metadata nearly always contained a de-identified subject ID, COVID-19 status, age in years and sex. Where available, HLA class I and class II types were obtained from metadata supplied by the sample provider rather than from assay-based typing. Study-wide findings and limitations: How much clinical and demographic metadata was included differed by source and by participant, and the metadata was provided uncurated.

The immunoSEQ Assay, a bias-controlled multiplex PCR, was used to amplify TCRbeta CDR3 regions from genomic DNA. On the study's bioinformatics: The number of nucleated cells in each sample was estimated by amplification of reference gene primers within the assay. To quantify the absolute abundance of each unique TCRbeta CDR3 rearrangement, sequence reads were collapsed and filtered. For each sample, productive Simpson clonality was calculated as the square root of Simpson's diversity index over productive rearrangements. Drawn from immuneACCESS, this table holds only the in-frame rearrangements with V and J called that TCRdb kept. Clones are partly lost; checked studies trace under half to an unresolved V gene and leave the rest unexplained. The DNA was the basis for D and trimming; V, J and clone size are from that table. Within this sample are around 68,000 clones, with 82% of them counted one time only. Around 13% of the sample is in the top ten clones.

Inclusive of the bounding cysteine and phenylalanine, the CDR3 is 15 residues long. The CDR3 DNA has 45 bases and is translated from base 1. The germline V gene encodes CDR1 SGHRS and CDR2 YFSETQ. V is pruned by 4 bases and J by 10 bases, leaving 6 bases of the junction without a gene match. Collaborating institutions collected whole blood in K2EDTA tubes following their own protocols. For TCRbeta analysis, collaborators shipped samples in one of three forms: frozen whole blood, isolated PBMCs, or DNA extracted from either of those sample types. In regard to this clone: There is no known antigen for this receptor. No base quality values were provided; no much bigger clone lies one nucleotide off. The sample holds other DNA sequences that translate to the same CDR3.

The sample consisted of peripheral blood. This receptor chain uses TRBV5-1 and TRBJ2-1, with 15 bases matching TRBD2. This TCR came from a human donor in a cohort sampled during active COVID-19. The nucleotide sequence is TGCGCCAGCAGCCCAAGGACTAGCGGGGGGGGCGAGCAGTTCTTC. Its product reads: CASSPRTSGGGEQFF.